These 8 T cell receptor beta chains were all obtained from the same sample, sequenced in a study of cytomegalovirus exposure and HLA in healthy donors. 13 Jbeta primers and 60 Vbeta primers were used for the PCR. Data came from immunoSEQ multiplex PCR; TCRdb stores just in-frame clones and leaves some out. The table has approximately 190,000 clones, about four fifths seen once. Sequenced sample: PBMCs. The source is a man aged 40-55 years in good health and CMV-seropositive.

This sequence joins TRBV28 and TRBJ1-4; D is perhaps TRBD1 (6 bases). The germline CDR1 and CDR2 sequences are MDHEN and SYDVKM. The CDR3 has 17 residues. Trimming cost V 5 bases and J 1 base, with 17 bases left between them. In DNA, the CDR3 is TGTGCCAGCAGTCGCCAACAGGGTCGGATAACTAATGAAAAACTGTTTTTT. It specifies CASSRQQGRITNEKLFF.

As for this clone: At one end the junction does not follow the germline gene, possibly because of a read error. The chain recombines TRBV9 with TRBJ2-1; no clear D gene. CDR3 length: 14 residues. Germline CDR1 SGDLS, CDR2 YYNGEE. The CDR3 region is CASSGGEAYYEQFF. The CDR3 bases are TGTGCCAGCAGCGGCGGTGAGGCCTACTATGAGCAGTTCTTC.

The rearrangement links TRBV7-8 to TRBJ1-4, with TRBD1 matching 8 bases. The germline V gene encodes CDR1 SGHVS and CDR2 FQNEAQ. The ends lost 5 bases at V and 8 bases at J; junction bases unmatched: 4. This CDR3 comprises 13 residues. CDR3 sequence (DNA): TGTGCCAGCAGCCGGGACAGGCTCGAAAAACTGTTTTTT. Its protein product is CASSRDRLEKLFF.

The chain has TRBV28 and TRBJ1-3, with D possibly matching TRBD1 (5 bases). Germline lookup yields CDR1 MDHEN and CDR2 SYDVKM. The CDR3 runs to 16 residues. V lost 5 bases to trimming and J lost 5 bases, with 19 bases between them. The CDR3 here is CASSPRGQTRRNTIYF. The CDR3 nucleotides are TGTGCCAGCAGTCCCCGAGGACAAACAAGAAGAAACACCATATATTTT.

On this clone itself: Sequence at one end of the junction differs from germline and may be a read error. CDR3 protein: CAITKSGGDSSIRDF. For the CDR3, the DNA is TGTGCCATCACAAAGTCGGGGGGGGACAGCTCGATTCGAGATTTT. V gene TRBV10-3 combines with J gene TRBJ2-3, with D tentatively TRBD2 (8 bases). The germline V gene encodes CDR1 ENHRY and CDR2 SYGVKD. The CDR3 sequence is 15 residues long.

This clone was picked up one time. The CDR3 reads CASSLALGRETQYF. The CDR3, as DNA: TGTGCCAGCAGCTTAGCGCTGGGCCGGGAGACCCAGTACTTC. The gene calls are TRBV7-8 and TRBJ2-5, with D hard to call. CDR1 is SGHVS and CDR2 is FQNEAQ in the germline V gene. Deletions cut 0 bases from V and 5 bases from J, with 10 bases between. CDR3 length: 14 amino acids.

This clone was detected only once. This rearrangement joins TRBV10-3 to TRBJ2-7; D possibly corresponds to TRBD1 (5 bases). Trimming shortened V by 2 bases and J by 2 bases, and 10 bases separated the two germline ends. In germline, CDR1 is ENHRY, CDR2 SYGVKD. The CDR3 is made up of 14 amino acids. In nucleotides, the CDR3 is TGTGCCATCAGTGAGGGACATGGCCCCTACGAGCAGTACTTC. Translating gives CAISEGHGPYEQYF.

This clone has just a few counts. The gene calls are TRBV7-7 and TRBJ2-1; no firm D call. Germline V lookup: CDR1 SSHAT, CDR2 FNYEAQ (reference sequence). There are 14 residues in the CDR3. V lost 3 bases, J lost 2 bases, and 8 bases lay in between. The CDR3 region is CASSLSDTYNEQFF. CDR3 sequence (DNA): TGTGCCAGCAGCTTGAGCGATACCTACAATGAGCAGTTCTTC. Full variable domain (missing parts from reference TRBV7-7 and TRBJ2-1): GAGVSQSPRYKVTKRGQDVTLRCDPISSHATLYWYQQALGQGPEFLTYFNYEAQPDKSGLPSDRFSAERPEGSISTLTIQRTEQRDSAMYRCASSLSDTYNEQFFGPGTRLTVL.